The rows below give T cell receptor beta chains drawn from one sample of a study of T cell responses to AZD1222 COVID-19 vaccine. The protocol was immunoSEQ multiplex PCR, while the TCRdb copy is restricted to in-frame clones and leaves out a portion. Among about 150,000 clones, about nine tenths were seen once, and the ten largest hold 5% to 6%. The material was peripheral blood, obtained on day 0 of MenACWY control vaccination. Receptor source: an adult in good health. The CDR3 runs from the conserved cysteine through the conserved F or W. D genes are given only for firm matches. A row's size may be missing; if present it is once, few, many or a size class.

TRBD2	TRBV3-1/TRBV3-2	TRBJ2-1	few	TGTGCCAGCAGCCTCACGGGCGGGGGGCCACAGAATGAGCAGTTCTTC	CASSLTGGGPQNEQFF
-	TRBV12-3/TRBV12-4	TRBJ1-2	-	TGTGCCAGCAGCCTTGGATCTGCCTACTACACCTTC	CASSLGSAYYTF
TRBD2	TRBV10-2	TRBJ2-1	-	TGCGCCAGCAGTGGATCCCGGGGGGGCAATGAGCAGTTCTTC	CASSGSRGGNEQFF
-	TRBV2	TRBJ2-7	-	TGTGCCAGCTCAAAAAGGGGTCGGTCGGGGGATTCGTTCGGCTACGAGCAGTACTTC	CASSKRGRSGDSFGYEQYF
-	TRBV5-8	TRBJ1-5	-	TGTGCCAGCAGCTTGTCTCGGGTCGGGCAGCCCCAGCATTTT	CASSLSRVGQPQHF
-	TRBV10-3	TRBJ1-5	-	TGTGCCATCAGATCCGGGACCAGTGGTAGTCAGCCCCAGCATTTT	CAIRSGTSGSQPQHF
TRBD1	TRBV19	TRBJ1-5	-	TGTGCCAGTAGTGGCCAGGGGGCTCGCAATCAGCCCCAGCATTTT	CASSGQGARNQPQHF
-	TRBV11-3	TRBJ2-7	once	TGTGCCAGCAGCTCCCACCAGAGGGGGGGGTACTACGAGCAGTACTTC	CASSSHQRGGYYEQYF
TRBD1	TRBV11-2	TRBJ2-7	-	TGTGCCAGCAGCTTCCAGACAGGGACGGGCGAGCAGTACTTC	CASSFQTGTGEQYF
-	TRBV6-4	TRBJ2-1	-	TGTGCCAGCAGTGACGGGGCTTACAATGAGCAGTTCTTC	CASSDGAYNEQFF
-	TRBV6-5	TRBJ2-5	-	TGTGCCAGCAGTTACTGGGCCAACCAAGAGACCCAGTACTTC	CASSYWANQETQYF
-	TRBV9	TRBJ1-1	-	TGTGCCAGCAGCGTAGAGCTGCGGACTGAAGCTTTCTTT	CASSVELRTEAFF
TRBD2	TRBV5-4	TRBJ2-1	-	TGTGCCAGCAGCTCCCTGTTACTAGCGGGGGGGCAGAATGAGCAGTTCTTC	CASSSLLLAGGQNEQFF
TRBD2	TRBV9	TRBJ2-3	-	TGTGCCAGCAGCGTAGCACTAGCGGGATGGGATACGCAGTATTTT	CASSVALAGWDTQYF
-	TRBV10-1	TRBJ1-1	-	TGCGCCAGCAGTGAGCCCCCCGGGTCCCGGGCTTTCTTT	CASSEPPGSRAFF
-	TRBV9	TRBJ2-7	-	TGTGCCAGCAGCGACAGGGCCTCCCTCGAGCAGTACTTC	CASSDRASLEQYF
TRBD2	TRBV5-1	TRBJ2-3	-	TGCGCCCGCAGCTTGGGGGGGGCAGATACGCAGTATTTT	CARSLGGADTQYF
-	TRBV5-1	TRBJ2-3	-	TGCGCCAGCAACCTAAGACCCCCAGGGCTCACAGATACGCAGTATTTT	CASNLRPPGLTDTQYF
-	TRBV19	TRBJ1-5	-	TGTGCCAGTAGTGTCCTGGGGGGTAGGGGGCAGCATTTT	CASSVLGGRGQHF
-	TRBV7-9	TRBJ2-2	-	TGTGCCAGCAGAGACTACGGACTCACCGGGGAGCTGTTTTTT	CASRDYGLTGELFF
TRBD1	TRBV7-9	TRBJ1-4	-	TGTGCCAGCAGCTTTAAGGGGGCGGGAAATGAAAAACTGTTTTTT	CASSFKGAGNEKLFF
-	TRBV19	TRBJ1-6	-	TGTGCCAGTAGTATAGACCTCGGGACACTTCCTCCCCTCCACTTT	CASSIDLGTLPPLHF